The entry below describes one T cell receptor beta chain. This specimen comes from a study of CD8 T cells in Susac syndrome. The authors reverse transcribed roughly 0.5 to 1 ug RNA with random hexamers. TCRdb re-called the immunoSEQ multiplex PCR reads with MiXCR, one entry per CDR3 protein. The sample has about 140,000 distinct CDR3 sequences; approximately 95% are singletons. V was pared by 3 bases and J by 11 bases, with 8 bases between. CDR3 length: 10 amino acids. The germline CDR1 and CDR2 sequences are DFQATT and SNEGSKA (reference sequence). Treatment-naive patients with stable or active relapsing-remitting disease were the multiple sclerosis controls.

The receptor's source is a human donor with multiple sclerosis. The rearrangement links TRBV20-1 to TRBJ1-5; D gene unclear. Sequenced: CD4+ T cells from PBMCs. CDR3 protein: CSARPRAQHF. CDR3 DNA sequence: TGCAGTGCTAGGCCGAGAGCCCAGCATTTT.